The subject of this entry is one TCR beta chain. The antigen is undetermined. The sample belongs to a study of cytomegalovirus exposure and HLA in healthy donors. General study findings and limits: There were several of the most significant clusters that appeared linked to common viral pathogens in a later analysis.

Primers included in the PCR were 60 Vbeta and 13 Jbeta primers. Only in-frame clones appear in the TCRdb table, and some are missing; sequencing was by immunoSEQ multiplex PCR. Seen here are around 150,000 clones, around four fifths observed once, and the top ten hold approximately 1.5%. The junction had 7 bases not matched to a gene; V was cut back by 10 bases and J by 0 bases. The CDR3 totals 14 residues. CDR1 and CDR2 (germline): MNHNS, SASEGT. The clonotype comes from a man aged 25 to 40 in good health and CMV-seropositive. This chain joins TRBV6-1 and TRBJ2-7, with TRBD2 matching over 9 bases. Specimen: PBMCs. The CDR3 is CATPSGRLSYEQYF. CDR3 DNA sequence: TGTGCCACACCCAGCGGGAGGCTCTCCTACGAGCAGTACTTC.